This note documents a single TCR beta chain sequence. The sample is drawn from a study of T cell changes during pregnancy in multiple sclerosis. The CDR3 covers 11 residues. Germline V gene lookup returns CDR1 LNHDA and CDR2 SQIVND (reference sequence). Trimming pared 3 bases from V and 9 bases from J, leaving 6 bases between. The table came from immunoSEQ multiplex PCR; TCRdb's copy has only in-frame clones and leaves some out. Here the sample spans 69,000 or so clones, 85% to 95% being singletons. This sequence originates from a female donor in good health, enrolled as a control in a pregnancy study. The sample here was peripheral blood, taken in the third trimester of pregnancy. The chain recombines TRBV19 with TRBJ2-1; D is undetermined. As DNA, the CDR3 is TGTGCCAGTAGTATCGGTGGTGAGCAGTTCTTC. Translation gives CASSIGGEQFF.